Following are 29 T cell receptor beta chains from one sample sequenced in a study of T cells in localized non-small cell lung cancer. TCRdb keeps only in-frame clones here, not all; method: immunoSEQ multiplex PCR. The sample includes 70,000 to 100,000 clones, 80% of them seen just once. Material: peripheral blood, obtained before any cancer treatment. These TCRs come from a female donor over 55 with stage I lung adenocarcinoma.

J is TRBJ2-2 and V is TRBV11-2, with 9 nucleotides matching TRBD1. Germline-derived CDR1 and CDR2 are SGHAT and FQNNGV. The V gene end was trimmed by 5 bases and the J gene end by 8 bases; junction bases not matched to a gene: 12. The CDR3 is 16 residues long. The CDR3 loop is CASSPGTGRGPGELFF. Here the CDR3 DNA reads TGTGCCAGCAGCCCTGGGACAGGGAGGGGACCGGGGGAGCTGTTTTTT.

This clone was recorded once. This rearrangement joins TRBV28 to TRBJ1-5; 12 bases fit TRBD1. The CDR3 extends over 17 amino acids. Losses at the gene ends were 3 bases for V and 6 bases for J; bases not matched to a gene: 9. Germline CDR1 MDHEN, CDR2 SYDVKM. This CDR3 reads CASSFISGTGGLQPQHF. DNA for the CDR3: TGTGCCAGCAGTTTCATTTCCGGGACAGGGGGCCTTCAGCCCCAGCATTTT.

In DNA form, the CDR3 reads TGTGCCAGCAGCTATGGGACAGGGGGGATCCAAGAGACCCAGTACTTC. Translation gives CASSYGTGGIQETQYF. V is TRBV11-2 and J is TRBJ2-5, with 11 bases that match TRBD1. The CDR3 has 16 amino acids. V lost 4 bases, J lost 1 base, and 5 bases stayed unmatched. Germline assignment: CDR1 SGHAT and CDR2 FQNNGV. The variable domain in full, completed from reference TRBV11-2 and TRBJ2-5, reads EAGVAQSPRYKIIEKRQSVAFWCNPISGHATLYWYQQILGQGPKLLIQFQNNGVVDDSQLPKDRFSAERLKGVDSTLKIQPAKLEDSAVYLCASSYGTGGIQETQYFGPGTRLLVL.

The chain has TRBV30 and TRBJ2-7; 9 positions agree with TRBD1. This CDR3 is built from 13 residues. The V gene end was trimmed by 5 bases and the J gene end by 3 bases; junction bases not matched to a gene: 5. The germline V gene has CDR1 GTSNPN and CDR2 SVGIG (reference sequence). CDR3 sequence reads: CAWDGTGSYEQYF. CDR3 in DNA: TGTGCCTGGGACGGGACAGGGAGCTACGAGCAGTACTTC. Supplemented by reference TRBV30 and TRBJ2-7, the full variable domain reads SQTIHQWPATLVQPVGSPLSLECTVEGTSNPNLYWYRQAAGRGLQLLFYSVGIGQISSEVPQNLSASRPQDRQFILSSKKLLLSDSGFYLCAWDGTGSYEQYFGPGTRLTVT.

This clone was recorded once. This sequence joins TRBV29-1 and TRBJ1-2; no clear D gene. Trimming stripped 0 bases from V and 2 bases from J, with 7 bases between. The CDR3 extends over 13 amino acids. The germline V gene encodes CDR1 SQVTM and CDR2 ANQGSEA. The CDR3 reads CSVEERLNYGYTF. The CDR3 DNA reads TGCAGCGTTGAAGAGAGGTTGAACTATGGCTACACCTTC.

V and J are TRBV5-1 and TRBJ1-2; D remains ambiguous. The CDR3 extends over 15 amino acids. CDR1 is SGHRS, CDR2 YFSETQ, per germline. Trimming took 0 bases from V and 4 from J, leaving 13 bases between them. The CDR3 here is CASSLGSTRPYGYTF. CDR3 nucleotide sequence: TGCGCCAGCAGCTTGGGCTCCACAAGGCCCTATGGCTACACCTTC.

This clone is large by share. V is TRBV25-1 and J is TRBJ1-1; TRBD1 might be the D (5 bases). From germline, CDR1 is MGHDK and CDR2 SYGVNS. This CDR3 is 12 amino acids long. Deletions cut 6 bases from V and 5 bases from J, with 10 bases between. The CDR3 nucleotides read TGTGCCAGCAGCGCAGGGAGGACTGAAGCTTTCTTT. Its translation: CASSAGRTEAFF.

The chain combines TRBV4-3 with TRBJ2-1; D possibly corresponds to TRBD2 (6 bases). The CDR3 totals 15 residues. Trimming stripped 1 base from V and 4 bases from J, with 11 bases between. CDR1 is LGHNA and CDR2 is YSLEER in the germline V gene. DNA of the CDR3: TGCGCCAGCAGCCAAGTTGTAGCGGAGTACAATGAGCAGTTCTTC. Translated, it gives CASSQVVAEYNEQFF.

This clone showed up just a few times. The CDR3 spells CASGLGQAGQPQHF. Here the CDR3 DNA reads TGTGCTAGTGGTTTGGGTCAGGCGGGACAGCCCCAGCATTTT. The rearrangement links TRBV12-5 to TRBJ1-5; D is ambiguous. The germline gives CDR1 LGHNT, CDR2 FRNRAP. The CDR3 runs to 14 residues. Between the trimmed V and J ends, which lost 1 base and 7 bases, there was a span of 11 bases.

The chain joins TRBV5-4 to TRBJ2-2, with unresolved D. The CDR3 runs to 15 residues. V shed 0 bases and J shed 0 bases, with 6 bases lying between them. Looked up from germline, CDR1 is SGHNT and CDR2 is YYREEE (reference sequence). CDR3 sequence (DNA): TGTGCCAGCAGCTTGGGGGCTCCGAACACCGGGGAGCTGTTTTTT. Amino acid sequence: CASSLGAPNTGELFF. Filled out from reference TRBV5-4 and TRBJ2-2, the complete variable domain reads ETGVTQSPTHLIKTRGQQVTLRCSSQSGHNTVSWYQQALGQGPQFIFQYYREEENGRGNFPPRFSGLQFPNYSSELNVNALELDDSALYLCASSLGAPNTGELFFGEGSRLTVL.

CDR3 sequence (DNA): TGTGCCTGGTTACGCGGGGAGTACGGGACCCAGTACTTC. It specifies CAWLRGEYGTQYF. This chain joins TRBV30 and TRBJ2-5, with D maybe TRBD2 (6 bases). The V gene's germline CDR1 is GTSNPN and CDR2 SVGIG (reference sequence). The CDR3 length is 13 residues. V lost 5 bases and J lost 7, with 17 bases in between.

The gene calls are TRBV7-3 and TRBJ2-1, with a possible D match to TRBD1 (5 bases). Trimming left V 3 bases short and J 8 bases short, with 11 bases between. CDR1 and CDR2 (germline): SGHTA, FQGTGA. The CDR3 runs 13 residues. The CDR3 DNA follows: TGTGCCAGCAGCTTGAGGACAAACTATGAGCAGTTCTTC. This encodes CASSLRTNYEQFF.

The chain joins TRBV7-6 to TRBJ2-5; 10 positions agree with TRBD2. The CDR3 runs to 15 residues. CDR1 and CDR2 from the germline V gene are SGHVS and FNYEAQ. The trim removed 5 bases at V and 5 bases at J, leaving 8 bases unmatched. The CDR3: CASSRPSGGGETQYF. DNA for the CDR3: TGTGCCAGCAGCAGGCCTAGCGGGGGCGGGGAGACCCAGTACTTC.

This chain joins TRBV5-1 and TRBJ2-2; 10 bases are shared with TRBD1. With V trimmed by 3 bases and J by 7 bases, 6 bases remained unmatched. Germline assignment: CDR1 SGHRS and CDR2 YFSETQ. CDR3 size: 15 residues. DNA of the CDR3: TGCGCCAGCAGCTCGCGACAGGGGGCGAGCGGGGAGCTGTTTTTT. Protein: CASSSRQGASGELFF. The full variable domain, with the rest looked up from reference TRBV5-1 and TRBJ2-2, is KAGVTQTPRYLIKTRGQQVTLSCSPISGHRSVSWYQQTPGQGLQFLFEYFSETQRNKGNFPGRFSGRQFSNSRSEMNVSTLELGDSALYLCASSSRQGASGELFFGEGSRLTVL.

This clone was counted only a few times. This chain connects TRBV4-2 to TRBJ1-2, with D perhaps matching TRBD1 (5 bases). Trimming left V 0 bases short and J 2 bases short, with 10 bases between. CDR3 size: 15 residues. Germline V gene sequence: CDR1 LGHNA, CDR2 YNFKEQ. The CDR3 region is CASSQEARANYGYTF. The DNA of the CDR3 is TGTGCCAGCAGCCAAGAGGCCAGGGCCAACTATGGCTACACCTTC.

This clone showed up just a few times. The CDR3 spells CASSFTGGTGELFF. Here the CDR3 DNA reads TGTGCCAGCAGCTTCACAGGTGGGACCGGGGAGCTGTTTTTT. V usage is TRBV5-4 and J usage is TRBJ2-2; weak D call: TRBD1 (5 bases). The length of the CDR3 is 14 residues. Germline-derived CDR1 and CDR2 are SGHNT and YYREEE (reference sequence). V gave up 2 bases and J gave up 5 bases, with 10 bases separating them.

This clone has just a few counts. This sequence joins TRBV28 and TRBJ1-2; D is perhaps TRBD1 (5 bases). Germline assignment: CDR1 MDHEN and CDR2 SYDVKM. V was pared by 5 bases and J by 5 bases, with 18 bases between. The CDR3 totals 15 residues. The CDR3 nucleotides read TGTGCCAGCAGTGCCTCCAACGGGGACGGATATGGCTACACCTTC. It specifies CASSASNGDGYGYTF.

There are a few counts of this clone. CDR3 protein: CSVEPHMAYTEAFF. DNA for the CDR3: TGCAGCGTTGAACCCCACATGGCCTACACTGAAGCTTTCTTT. The V gene is TRBV29-1, the J gene TRBJ1-1; no clear D gene. V lost 2 bases, J lost 3 bases, and 13 bases lay in between. The germline V gene encodes CDR1 SQVTM and CDR2 ANQGSEA. This CDR3 has 14 residues.

This chain's CDR3 is CASRVGGSGNTIYF. In nucleotides, the CDR3 is TGTGCCAGCAGGGTAGGGGGCTCTGGAAACACCATATATTTT. The chain has TRBV7-2 and TRBJ1-3; possible D gene TRBD1, 6 bases. V shed 6 bases and J shed 0 bases, with 9 bases lying between them. CDR1 and CDR2 from the germline V gene are SGHTA and FQGNSA. This CDR3 is 14 amino acids long. The whole variable domain, filled in from reference TRBV7-2 and TRBJ1-3, reads GAGVSQSPSNKVTEKGKDVELRCDPISGHTALYWYRQSLGQGLEFLIYFQGNSAPDKSGLPSDRFSAERTGGSVSTLTIQRTQQEDSAVYLCASRVGGSGNTIYFGEGSWLTVV.

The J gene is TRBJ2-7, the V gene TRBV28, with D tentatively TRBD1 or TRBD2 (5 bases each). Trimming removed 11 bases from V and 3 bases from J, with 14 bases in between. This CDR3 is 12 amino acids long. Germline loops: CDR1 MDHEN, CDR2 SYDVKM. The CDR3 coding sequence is TGTGCCGAGGGGCCCTCTCGCTACGAGCAGTACTTC. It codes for CAEGPSRYEQYF.

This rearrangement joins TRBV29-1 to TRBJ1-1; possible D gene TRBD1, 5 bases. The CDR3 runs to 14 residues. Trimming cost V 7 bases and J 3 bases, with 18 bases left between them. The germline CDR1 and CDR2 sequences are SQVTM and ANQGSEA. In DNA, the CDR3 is TGCAGCGCCAAATCCCAGGGACCTGACACTGAAGCTTTCTTT. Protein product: CSAKSQGPDTEAFF.

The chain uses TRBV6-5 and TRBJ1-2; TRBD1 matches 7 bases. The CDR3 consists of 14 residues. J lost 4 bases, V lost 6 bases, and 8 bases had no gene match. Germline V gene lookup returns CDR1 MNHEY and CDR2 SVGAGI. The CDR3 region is CASRMSGGLYGYTF. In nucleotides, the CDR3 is TGTGCCAGCAGGATGTCAGGGGGGCTCTATGGCTACACCTTC.

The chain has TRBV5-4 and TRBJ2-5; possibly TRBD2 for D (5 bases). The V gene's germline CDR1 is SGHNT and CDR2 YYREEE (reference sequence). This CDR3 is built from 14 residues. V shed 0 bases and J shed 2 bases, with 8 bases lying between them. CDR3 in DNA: TGTGCCAGCAGCTTGGTAGGGAGTCAAGAGACCCAGTACTTC. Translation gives CASSLVGSQETQYF.

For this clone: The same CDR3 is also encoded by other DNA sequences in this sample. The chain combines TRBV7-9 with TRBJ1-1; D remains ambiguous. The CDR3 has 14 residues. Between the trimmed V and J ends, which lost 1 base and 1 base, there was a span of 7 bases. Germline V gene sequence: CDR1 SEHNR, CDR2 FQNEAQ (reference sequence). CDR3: CASSLVSENTEAFF. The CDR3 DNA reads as TGTGCCAGCAGCTTAGTCTCAGAGAACACTGAAGCTTTCTTT. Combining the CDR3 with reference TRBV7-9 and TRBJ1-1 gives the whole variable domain DTGVSQNPRHKITKRGQNVTFRCDPISEHNRLYWYRQTLGQGPEFLTYFQNEAQLEKSRLLSDRFSAERPKGSFSTLEIQRTEQGDSAMYLCASSLVSENTEAFFGQGTRLTVV.

The CDR3 loop reads CASSYSRTGGYNTIYF. CDR3 bases: TGTGCCAGCAGTTACTCTCGGACAGGGGGCTACAACACCATATATTTT. The chain carries TRBV6-6 and TRBJ1-3, with TRBD1 matching over 11 bases. The junction had 5 bases not matched to a gene; V was cut back by 0 bases and J by 7 bases. Germline V gives CDR1 MNHNY, CDR2 SVGAGI (reference sequence). This CDR3 contains 16 residues.

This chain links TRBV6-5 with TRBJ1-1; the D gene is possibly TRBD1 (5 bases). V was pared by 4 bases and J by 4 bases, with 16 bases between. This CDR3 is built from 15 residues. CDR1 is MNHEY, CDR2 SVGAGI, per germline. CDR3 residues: CASSSTGASSTEAFF. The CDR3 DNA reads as TGTGCCAGCAGTTCCACCGGGGCGTCGAGCACTGAAGCTTTCTTT.

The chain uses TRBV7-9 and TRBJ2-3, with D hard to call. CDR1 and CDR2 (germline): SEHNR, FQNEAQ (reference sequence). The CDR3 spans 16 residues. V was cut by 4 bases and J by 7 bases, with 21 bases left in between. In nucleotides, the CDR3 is TGTGCCAGCAGCTCCCCTTCGGTCCTCGTCCAGCATACGCAGTATTTT. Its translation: CASSSPSVLVQHTQYF. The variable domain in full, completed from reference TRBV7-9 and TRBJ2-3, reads DTGVSQNPRHKITKRGQNVTFRCDPISEHNRLYWYRQTLGQGPEFLTYFQNEAQLEKSRLLSDRFSAERPKGSFSTLEIQRTEQGDSAMYLCASSSPSVLVQHTQYFGPGTRLTVL.

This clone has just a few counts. Here the CDR3 reads CASSLGWTPSNTGELFF. In DNA form, the CDR3 reads TGTGCCAGCAGCTTAGGGTGGACTCCCTCGAACACCGGGGAGCTGTTTTTT. This chain links TRBV7-2 with TRBJ2-2, with a tentative D call TRBD2 (5 bases). This CDR3 comprises 17 residues. Germline V gives CDR1 SGHTA, CDR2 FQGNSA. V was trimmed by 1 base and J by 0 bases, leaving 12 bases between them.

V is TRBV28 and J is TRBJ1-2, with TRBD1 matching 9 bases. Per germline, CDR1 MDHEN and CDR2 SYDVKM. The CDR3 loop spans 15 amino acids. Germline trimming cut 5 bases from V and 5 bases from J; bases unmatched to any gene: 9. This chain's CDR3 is CASSQEQGAEYGYTF. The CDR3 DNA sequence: TGTGCCAGCAGTCAGGAACAGGGGGCTGAGTATGGCTACACCTTC.